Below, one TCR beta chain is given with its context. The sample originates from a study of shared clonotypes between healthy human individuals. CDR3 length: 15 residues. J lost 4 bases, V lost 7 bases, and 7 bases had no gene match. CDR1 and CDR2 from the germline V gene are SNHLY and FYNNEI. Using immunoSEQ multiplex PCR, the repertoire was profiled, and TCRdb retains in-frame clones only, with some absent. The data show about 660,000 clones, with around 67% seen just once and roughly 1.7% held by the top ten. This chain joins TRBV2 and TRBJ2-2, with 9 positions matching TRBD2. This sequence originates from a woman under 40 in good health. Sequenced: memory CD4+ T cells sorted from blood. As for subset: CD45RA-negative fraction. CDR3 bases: TGTGCCAGCATGCGTAGCGGGAGTGTCACCGGGGAGCTGTTTTTT. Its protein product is CASMRSGSVTGELFF.